Presented here are 29 T cell receptor beta chains from one specimen sequenced in a study of early T cells in non-severe SARS-CoV-2 infection. Each CDR3 protein is one row after TCRdb ran MiXCR on the 5' RACE reads. This sample has 20,000 to 25,000 distinct CDR3 sequences, with roughly 5.3% found just once. The sequenced material came from whole blood. Receptors originate from an adult who was a healthcare worker with PCR-confirmed SARS-CoV-2 infection or an uninfected control (not recorded which).

This clonotype was detected only a few times. The chain carries TRBV6-5 and TRBJ2-7; TRBD1 is a possible D gene (6 bases). CDR1 is MNHEY, CDR2 SVGAGI, per germline. The CDR3 is 15 amino acids. V lost 2 bases and J lost 2, with 13 bases in between. This CDR3 reads CASSYRKQGPYEQYV. CDR3 bases: TGTGCCAGCAGTTACCGTAAACAGGGTCCCTACGAGCAGTACGTC.

This clonotype was recorded at least ten times. The CDR3 DNA sequence: TGTGCCAGCAGCTCACCAATAGCGGGAGGGAGGAATGAGCAGTTCTTC. The encoded protein is CASSSPIAGGRNEQFF. The chain links TRBV7-9 to TRBJ2-1; 11 nucleotides align to TRBD2. Per germline, CDR1 SEHNR and CDR2 FQNEAQ (reference sequence). J lost 7 bases, V lost 4 bases, and 9 bases had no gene match. CDR3 size: 16 residues.

By its share, this clonotype is large. V usage is TRBV4-3 and J usage is TRBJ2-5; 12 bases match TRBD2. Unmatched junction bases numbered 6, after V lost 4 bases and J lost 6 bases. The CDR3 extends over 15 amino acids. Germline V gene data show CDR1 as LGHNA and CDR2 as YSLEER. The CDR3 spells CASSLTSGRGQTQYF. For the CDR3, the DNA is TGCGCCAGCAGCCTGACTAGCGGGAGAGGTCAGACCCAGTACTTC.

This clonotype was detected many times. This chain joins TRBV30 and TRBJ2-2; 10 nucleotides match TRBD1. Trimming cost V 7 bases and J 4 bases; bases outside gene matches: 9. The CDR3 has 15 amino acids. Germline V gene lookup returns CDR1 GTSNPN and CDR2 SVGIG (reference sequence). The CDR3 DNA is TGTGCCTACAGAACCGGGACAGGGGCCACCGGGGAGCTGTTTTTT. It specifies CAYRTGTGATGELFF.

The chain is built from TRBV5-6 and TRBJ1-4; D gene unclear. V was cut by 1 base and J by 2 bases, with 3 bases left in between. CDR3 length equals 13 residues. The germline gives CDR1 SGHDT, CDR2 YYEEEE. CDR3: CASSLPTNEKLFF. CDR3 DNA sequence: TGTGCCAGCAGCTTGCCTACTAATGAAAAACTGTTTTTT.

The rearrangement uses TRBV5-1 and TRBJ2-1; 12 bases match TRBD2. CDR3 size: 16 residues. Germline-derived CDR1 and CDR2 are SGHRS and YFSETQ. The junction had 6 bases not matched to a gene; V was cut back by 0 bases and J by 8 bases. CDR3 DNA sequence: TGCGCCAGCAGCTTGGCGGCTAGCGGGAGGGCTGATGAGCAGTTCTTC. As protein: CASSLAASGRADEQFF.

This clonotype was picked up many times. The chain joins TRBV29-1 to TRBJ2-1, with D perhaps matching TRBD2 (6 bases). Germline assignment: CDR1 SQVTM and CDR2 ANQGSEA. V lost 4 bases to trimming and J lost 9 bases, with 19 bases between them. This CDR3 has 14 amino acids. The CDR3, as DNA: TGCAGCGTTGTGGTTAGACTAGACGTCGGTGAGCAGTTCTTC. Translating it yields CSVVVRLDVGEQFF.

This clonotype was observed a few times. The chain is built from TRBV28 and TRBJ2-4; 7 positions match TRBD1. V was pared by 5 bases and J by 8 bases, with 9 bases of the junction left unmatched. The CDR3 covers 14 residues. Germline V gene sequence: CDR1 MDHEN, CDR2 SYDVKM. Written as DNA, the CDR3 is TGTGCCAGCAGTGAACAGGGGACGGGGCACATTCAGTACTTC. This gives the protein CASSEQGTGHIQYF.

The table lists this clonotype with many counts. J is TRBJ1-5 and V is TRBV4-1, with TRBD1 matching over 8 bases. The CDR3 sequence is 14 residues long. Germline assignment: CDR1 MGHRA and CDR2 YSYEKL. Trimming cost V 4 bases and J 7 bases; bases outside gene matches: 6. The CDR3 nucleotides are TGCGCCAGCAGCCTTTCAGACAGGGGACAGCCCCAGCATTTT. This sequence encodes CASSLSDRGQPQHF.

This clonotype was detected many times. The CDR3 protein is CASSVEMNTEAFF. CDR3 DNA: TGTGCCAGCAGCGTCGAGATGAACACTGAAGCTTTCTTT. This rearrangement joins TRBV9 to TRBJ1-1; D gene unclear. The CDR3 covers 13 residues. Trimming took 2 bases from V and 0 from J, leaving 5 bases between them. Looked up from germline, CDR1 is SGDLS and CDR2 is YYNGEE. The full variable domain, in which reference TRBV9 and TRBJ1-1 provide the parts outside the CDR3, is DSGVTQTPKHLITATGQRVTLRCSPRSGDLSVYWYQQSLDQGLQFLIQYYNGEERAKGNILERFSAQQFPDLHSELNLSSLELGDSALYFCASSVEMNTEAFFGQGTRLTVV.

As to this clonotype: A much larger clone differs by one base, so this may be a read error. This chain joins TRBV28 and TRBJ2-6; possible D gene TRBD1, 5 bases. Germline CDR1 MDHEN, CDR2 SYDVKM. The CDR3 has 13 residues. The CDR3 loop reads CATQGTGANVLIF. The CDR3 DNA reads as TGTGCCACTCAGGGTACTGGGGCCAACGTCCTGATTTTC.

This clonotype is large within its sample. The gene calls are TRBV4-1 and TRBJ2-3; D is unclear. V shed 0 bases and J shed 1 base, with 5 bases lying between them. CDR1 MGHRA and CDR2 YSYEKL come from the germline V gene. This CDR3 is 14 amino acids long. The CDR3 region is CASSQDPGTDTQYF. As DNA, the CDR3 is TGCGCCAGCAGCCAAGATCCCGGCACAGATACGCAGTATTTT.

This clonotype was detected only a few times. The chain links TRBV20-1 to TRBJ1-6, with D tentatively TRBD1 (5 bases). The CDR3 covers 14 residues. The V end was cut by 0 bases, the J end by 6 bases, with 9 bases between. Germline V CDR1 and CDR2: DFQATT, SNEGSKA (reference sequence). The CDR3 here is CSARESGTNSPLHF. The CDR3 bases are TGCAGTGCTAGAGAATCGGGGACTAATTCACCCCTCCACTTT.

The chain is built from TRBV7-2 and TRBJ2-6, with D hard to call. The CDR3 loop spans 16 amino acids. The germline CDR1 and CDR2 sequences are SGHTA and FQGNSA. Trimming took off 5 bases at V and 4 bases at J, with 15 bases between the two ends. The CDR3 spells CASSLSEFTGANVLTF. Here the CDR3 DNA reads TGTGCCAGCAGCCTCAGCGAATTTACGGGGGCCAACGTCCTGACTTTC.

This clonotype appeared a few times. This chain uses TRBV5-6 with TRBJ2-7, with no clear D. Germline CDR1 is SGHDT and CDR2 is YYEEEE. V was shortened by 3 bases and J by 3 bases, with 10 bases between the two germline ends. This CDR3 spans 13 amino acids. DNA for the CDR3: TGTGCCAGCAGCTCGACGGATAGCTACGAGCAGTACTTC. Translating it yields CASSSTDSYEQYF.

The chain employs TRBV7-6 and TRBJ2-3; possibly TRBD1 for D (6 bases). With 3 bases removed from V and 3 bases from J, the gap between germline ends came to 10 bases. CDR3 length: 14 amino acids. Germline values: CDR1 SGHVS, CDR2 FNYEAQ. The CDR3 region is CASSLGQPTDTQYF. The CDR3 DNA reads as TGTGCCAGCAGCTTGGGACAACCGACAGATACGCAGTATTTT.

This clonotype came up many times. The chain carries TRBV15 and TRBJ1-3; tentative D call: TRBD1 (5 bases). Looked up from germline, CDR1 is LNHNV and CDR2 is YYDKDF (reference sequence). V was clipped by 0 bases and J by 0 bases, with 9 bases between them. This CDR3 is built from 16 residues. CDR3 coding DNA: TGTGCCACCAGCAGAGACAGGGATCCCTCTGGAAACACCATATATTTT. This encodes CATSRDRDPSGNTIYF.

V usage is TRBV20-1 and J usage is TRBJ2-4; 8 positions agree with TRBD1. The CDR3 sequence is 16 residues long. The J segment lost 0 bases and the V segment lost 5 bases, leaving 9 bases of the junction unmatched. Per the germline V gene, CDR1 is DFQATT and CDR2 is SNEGSKA (reference sequence). The CDR3 DNA sequence: TGCAGTGCTTTCCCTGGGACAGGAGTAGCCAAAAACATTCAGTACTTC. This codes for CSAFPGTGVAKNIQYF.

The sample holds many counts of this clonotype. The chain has TRBV6-1 and TRBJ1-1; tentatively, D is TRBD1 (5 bases). CDR3 length: 13 amino acids. CDR1 and CDR2 (germline): MNHNS, SASEGT. Trimming shortened V by 3 bases and J by 0 bases, and 5 bases separated the two germline ends. The CDR3 region has the DNA TGTGCCAGCAGTGAGGACATGAACACTGAAGCTTTCTTT. This sequence encodes CASSEDMNTEAFF.

V is TRBV7-2 and J is TRBJ2-7, with a tentative D call TRBD2 (6 bases). CDR3 length: 14 residues. Germline CDR1 SGHTA, CDR2 FQGNSA. V was trimmed by 5 bases and J by 4 bases, leaving 15 bases between them. CDR3 DNA sequence: TGTGCCAGCAGCCCCAGACTAGGGAATTACGAGCAGTACGTC. It specifies CASSPRLGNYEQYV.

The rearrangement uses TRBV7-8 and TRBJ2-7; D not resolved. Germline CDR1 and CDR2: SGHVS and FQNEAQ. CDR3 size: 11 residues. V was clipped by 5 bases and J by 3 bases, with 5 bases between them. The CDR3 reads CASSTHYEQYV. The CDR3 region has the DNA TGTGCCAGCAGCACCCACTACGAGCAGTACGTC.

This clonotype was seen at least ten times. This chain joins TRBV18 and TRBJ1-5; no clear D gene. Germline V CDR1 and CDR2: KGHSH, LQKENI. Trimming took 2 bases from V and 4 from J, leaving 3 bases between them. The CDR3 totals 12 residues. The DNA for the CDR3 is TGTGCCAGCTCACCAGGGAATCAGCCCCAGCATTTT. This sequence encodes CASSPGNQPQHF.

The table lists this clonotype with a few counts. J is TRBJ2-1 and V is TRBV7-8; 7 positions agree with TRBD2. The V and J ends lost 2 bases and 4 bases, in that order; junction bases with no gene match: 2. The CDR3 runs to 14 residues. Germline V gives CDR1 SGHVS, CDR2 FQNEAQ. The CDR3 DNA follows: TGTGCCAGCAGCTTACTAGCGGTATACAATGAGCAGTTCTTC. It specifies CASSLLAVYNEQFF.

There are many counts of this clonotype. The chain carries TRBV4-2 and TRBJ2-1; D gene uncertain. Per the germline V gene, CDR1 is LGHNA and CDR2 is YNFKEQ. This CDR3 contains 14 residues. Trimming stripped 4 bases from V and 7 bases from J, with 14 bases between. CDR3 in DNA: TGTGCCAGCAGCCCTACCCTTCCGCCGAATGAGCAGTTCTTC. It is translated as CASSPTLPPNEQFF.

This clonotype was observed at least ten times. J is TRBJ2-5 and V is TRBV29-1, with 11 bases lining up with TRBD2. The CDR3 sequence is 13 residues long. V lost 7 bases to trimming and J lost 5 bases; unmatched junction nucleotides: 6. Per germline, CDR1 SQVTM and CDR2 ANQGSEA. The CDR3 spells CSAVAGGSETQYF. In nucleotides, the CDR3 is TGCAGCGCCGTAGCGGGAGGGAGCGAGACCCAGTACTTC.

This clonotype was counted at least ten times. The genes are TRBV10-3 and TRBJ1-5, with D unresolved. The CDR3 covers 14 residues. CDR1 and CDR2 (germline): ENHRY, SYGVKD. Trimming cost V 4 bases and J 0 bases, with 7 bases left between them. CDR3 DNA sequence: TGTGCCATCAGTGGACATATTAGCAATCAGCCCCAGCATTTT. Protein product: CAISGHISNQPQHF.

This clonotype was recorded many times. The J gene is TRBJ2-7, the V gene TRBV11-1, with TRBD2 identical over 8 bases. Germline CDR1 reads SGHAT; CDR2 reads FQDESV (reference sequence). The CDR3 sequence is 17 residues long. J was trimmed by 6 bases and V by 5 bases; bases with no gene match: 18. CDR3 amino acids: CASSHKAGAPRLGEQYV. CDR3 nucleotide sequence: TGTGCCAGCAGCCACAAAGCGGGAGCACCCCGTTTGGGCGAGCAGTACGTC.

This clonotype turned up a few times. This chain connects TRBV6-2 or TRBV6-3 to TRBJ2-5; a possible D gene is TRBD1 (6 bases). Germline lookup yields CDR1 MNHEY and CDR2 SVGEGT. This CDR3 has 18 amino acids. V was pared by 4 bases and J by 2 bases, with 23 bases between. The CDR3 here is CASSFLFKTGGVQETQYF. In DNA, the CDR3 is TGTGCCAGCAGTTTCCTATTCAAGACAGGAGGAGTTCAAGAGACCCAGTACTTC.

As for this clonotype: Since a much larger clone is just one base distant, this may be a read error. The chain uses TRBV11-3 and TRBJ1-1, with 9 nucleotides matching TRBD1. CDR1 and CDR2 from the germline V gene are SGHNT and YENEEA. This CDR3 is built from 16 residues. Written as DNA, the CDR3 is TGTGCCAGCAGCTCCATCCGGGACAGGGAGAACACTGAACCTTTCTTT. Residues: CASSSIRDRENTEPFF. Supplemented by reference TRBV11-3 and TRBJ1-1, the full variable domain reads EAGVVQSPRYKIIEKKQPVAFWCNPISGHNTLYWYLQNLGQGPELLIRYENEEAVDDSQLPKDRFSAERLKGVDSTLKIQPAELGDSAVYLCASSSIRDRENTEPFFGQGTRLTVV.